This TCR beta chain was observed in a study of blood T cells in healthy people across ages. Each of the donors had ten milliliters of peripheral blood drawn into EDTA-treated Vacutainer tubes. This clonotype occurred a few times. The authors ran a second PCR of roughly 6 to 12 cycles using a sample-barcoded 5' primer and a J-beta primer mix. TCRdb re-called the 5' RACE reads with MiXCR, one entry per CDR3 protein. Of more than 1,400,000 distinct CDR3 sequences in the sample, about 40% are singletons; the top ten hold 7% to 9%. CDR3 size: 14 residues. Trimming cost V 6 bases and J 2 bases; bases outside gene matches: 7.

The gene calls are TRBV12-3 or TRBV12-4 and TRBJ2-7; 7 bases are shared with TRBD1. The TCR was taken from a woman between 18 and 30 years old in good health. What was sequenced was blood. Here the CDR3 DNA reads TGTGCCAGCAGCGCAGACAGGGCTGCCTACGAGCAGTACTTC. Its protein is CASSADRAAYEQYF.